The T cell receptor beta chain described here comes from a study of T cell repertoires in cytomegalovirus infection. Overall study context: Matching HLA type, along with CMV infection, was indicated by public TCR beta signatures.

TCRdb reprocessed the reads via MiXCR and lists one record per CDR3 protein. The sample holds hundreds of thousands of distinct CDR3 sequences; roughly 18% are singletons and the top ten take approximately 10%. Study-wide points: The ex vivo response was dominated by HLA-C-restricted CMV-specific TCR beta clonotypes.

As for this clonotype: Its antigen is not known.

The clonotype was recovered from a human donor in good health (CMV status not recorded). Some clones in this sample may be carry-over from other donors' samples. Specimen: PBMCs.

The DNA of the CDR3 is TGTGCCATCAGTGAGATGTCAGGGCGGCTCTATGGCTACACCTTC. Protein: CAISEMSGRLYGYTF. The rearrangement joins TRBV10-3 to TRBJ1-2; a weak D match, TRBD1 (5 bases). The CDR3 loop spans 15 amino acids. The V end was cut by 2 bases, the J end by 4 bases, with 14 bases between. Germline CDR1 reads ENHRY; CDR2 reads SYGVKD.